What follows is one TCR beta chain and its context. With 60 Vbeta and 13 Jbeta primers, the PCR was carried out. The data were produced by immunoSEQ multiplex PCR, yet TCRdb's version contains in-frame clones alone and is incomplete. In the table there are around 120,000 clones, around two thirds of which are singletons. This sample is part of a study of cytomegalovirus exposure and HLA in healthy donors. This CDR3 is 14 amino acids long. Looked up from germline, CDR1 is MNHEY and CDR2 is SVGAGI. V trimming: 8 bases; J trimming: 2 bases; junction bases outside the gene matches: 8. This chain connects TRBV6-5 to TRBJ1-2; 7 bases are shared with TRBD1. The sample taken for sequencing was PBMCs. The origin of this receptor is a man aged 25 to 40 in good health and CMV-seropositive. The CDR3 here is CASQYVQGNYGYTF. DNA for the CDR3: TGTGCCAGCCAATATGTACAGGGGAACTATGGCTACACCTTC.